This TCR beta chain was captured in a study of vaccination effects on CD4 cells after COVID-19 (dated by TCRdb to between 2021 and 2022). Describing the broader study: Participants received two doses of either the BNT162b2 or the mRNA-1273 mRNA SARS-CoV-2 vaccine. Altogether, nine to ten COVID-19 convalescent patients and a few SARS-CoV-2-naive healthy vaccine recipients made up the full study. The Oncomine TCR Beta short-read assay on an Illumina iSeq 100 was used to sequence cultures from other donors in the study. SARS-CoV-2 spike-specific CD4+ TCR repertoires were compared before and after mRNA vaccination in COVID-19 convalescent patients and in infection-naive vaccine recipients. Broad study findings and their caveats: The study was limited by a small number of convalescent patients and lacked early post-infection timepoints. Clones induced by infection and clones induced by vaccination both contracted markedly at late timepoints after vaccination, which fits with T cell responses waning over time. Among healthy vaccine recipients, nearly all vaccine-induced clones were SARS-CoV-2 mono-reactive, and only 1 of 255 was cross-reactive with common cold coronaviruses.

For CDR1 and CDR2, the germline V gene (reference sequence) lists SEHNR and FQNEAQ. The CDR3 holds 14 amino acids from the cysteine to the phenylalanine. Just CDR3 DNA is preserved here, 42 bases in frame from base 1. Relative to germline, V is 4 bases shorter and J is 6 bases shorter, with 12 bases between their ends. In the ViraFEST assay, PBMC were stimulated with viral peptide pools, and TCR sequencing was then used to find antigen-specific CD4+ T cell clonotypes based on their expansion. After around 10 days of culture, CD4+ T cells were isolated with the EasySep CD4+ T cell isolation kit. Negative nucleocapsid antibody results before and after vaccination confirmed that the healthy vaccine recipients had no prior SARS-CoV-2 infection. A few million PBMC per well were cultured with 10 ug/ml peptides in IMDM containing approximately 4.7% human AB serum, approximately 9.9 IU/ml IL-2 and gentamicin. Half of the culture medium was replaced with fresh IL-2-containing medium on days 3 and 7. Unless noted otherwise, every peptide stimulation condition was grown in triplicate wells. Using Ficoll-Paque Plus gradient centrifugation, PBMC were separated from whole blood and then either used fresh or cryopreserved at -140C. The spike proteins of SARS-CoV-2 and of the common cold coronaviruses HCoV-NL63, HCoV-OC43 and HCoV-229E were spanned by overlapping peptide pools. The QIAamp micro DNA kit was used to extract genomic DNA from the cultured CD4+ T cells.

There are a few counts of this clone. Its recognized antigen is unknown. Base qualities are not provided; no much larger clone lies one nucleotide away. Receptor libraries were prepared by the immunoSEQ multiplex PCR assay. TCR beta CDR3 sequencing was performed on DNA from the cultured, isolated CD4+ T cells. The paper's data handling went like this. The analysis removed non-productive TCR sequences, trimmed reads to the CDR3 region, and retained only CDR3s that were 7 or more amino acids long. Antigen-specific clonotypes were identified with the MANAFEST web app by comparing expansion in peptide wells against reference cultures. To count as positive, a clone had to show expansion at FDR<0.05 compared with the reference and with all other wells, an odds ratio above 5, and a frequency above 0.1% in two replicate wells. Cross-reactive clonotypes were defined as significantly expanded in SARS-CoV-2 spike wells and in at least one common cold coronavirus spike condition. Using the stringdist R package, CDR3 similarity was measured by Levenshtein distance, and unrooted trees were constructed with ape in R 3.6.1. TCRdb mirrors the immuneACCESS table, restricted to in-frame sequences. Some clones are absent from its copies; in checked studies, under half trace to an unresolved V gene, and the reason for the others is unknown. V, J and clone size are those of that table, while D and trimming were read from the DNA. The sample table records approximately 23,000 clones; around 68% of these occur just once. Clones ranked in the top ten supply around a tenth of the sample.

The receptor chain draws on TRBV7-9 and TRBJ2-2; perhaps TRBD2 is the D gene, with 5 bases matching. This clonotype was sampled from a human donor who received a COVID-19 vaccine. Sequenced here: CD4+ T cells from PBMCs cultured with HCoV-NL63 spike peptides, sampled before COVID-19 vaccination. Per the publication, the cell subset or site label means: HCoV-NL63 spike overlapping peptide pool stimulation. Here is the DNA: TGTGCCAGCAGCTCCGGACTCTACGCCGGGGAGCTGTTTTTT. It translates as CASSSGLYAGELFF.